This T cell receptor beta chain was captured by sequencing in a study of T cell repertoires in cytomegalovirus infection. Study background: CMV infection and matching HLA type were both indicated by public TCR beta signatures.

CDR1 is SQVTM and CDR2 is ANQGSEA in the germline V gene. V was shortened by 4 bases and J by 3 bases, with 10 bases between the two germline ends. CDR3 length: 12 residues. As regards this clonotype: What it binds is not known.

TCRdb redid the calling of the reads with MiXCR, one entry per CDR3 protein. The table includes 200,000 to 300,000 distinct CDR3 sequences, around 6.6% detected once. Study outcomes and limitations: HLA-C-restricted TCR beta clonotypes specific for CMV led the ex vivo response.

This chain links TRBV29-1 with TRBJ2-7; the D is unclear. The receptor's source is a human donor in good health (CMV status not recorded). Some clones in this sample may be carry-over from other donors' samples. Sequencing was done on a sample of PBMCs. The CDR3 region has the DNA TGCAGCGTTGTTGGGGTGCTCTACGAGCAGTACTTC. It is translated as CSVVGVLYEQYF.